This T cell receptor (beta chain) stems from a study of shared clonotypes between healthy human individuals. Profiling relied on immunoSEQ multiplex PCR, and the TCRdb table lists in-frame clones only, not all of them. This sample has over a million clones, with approximately 98.5% found just once. Study observations and caveats: Larger richness was generally estimated for naive than memory subsets.

On this clone: What it binds is not known.

Looked up from germline, CDR1 is SGHTA and CDR2 is FQGNSA. Trimming shortened V by 4 bases and J by 0 bases, and 6 bases separated the two germline ends. This CDR3 is 13 amino acids long. This TCR derives from a man aged 25 to 40 in good health. This rearrangement joins TRBV7-2 to TRBJ1-1; D is ambiguous. The sequenced sample was naive CD4+ T cells sorted from blood. Subset of the sample: CD45RA+ positively selected. The CDR3 nucleotides read TGTGCCAGCAGCTCCCTAGTGAACACTGAAGCTTTCTTT. Translation gives CASSSLVNTEAFF.